Sequencing of this T cell receptor beta chain was carried out in a study of molecular identifiers for immune sequencing clone quantification. Germline CDR1 SGHTA, CDR2 FQGNSA. V gave up 5 bases and J gave up 10 bases, with 15 bases separating them. This CDR3 is built from 13 residues. TCRdb called the PCR reads again in MiXCR, with one record for every CDR3 protein. Of about 640,000 distinct CDR3 sequences in the sample, 20% were seen once. This clonotype was detected a few times. This could be a read error, since a much larger clone is one nucleotide away. Because the CDR3 is missing its conserved closing phenylalanine or tryptophan, this is likely a read error.

The sequence was collected from a human donor in good health. Some libraries in this study had Jurkat cell RNA spiked in. The source material was naive CD8+ T cells from blood, with Jurkat cell RNA spiked in. Indicated subset: FACS-sorted CD8+CD4-CCR7+CD45RA+ naive T cells. The rearrangement uses TRBV7-2 and TRBJ2-1; either TRBD1 or TRBD2 may supply D (5 bases each). The CDR3 here is CASSNPTEGEQFL. The CDR3 nucleotides read TGTGCCAGCAGCAACCCGACAGAGGGAGAGCAGTTCCTC.